Following are 9 T cell receptor beta chains from one sample sequenced in a study of blood T cell repertoires in COVID-19. Generated by immunoSEQ multiplex PCR, the TCRdb table keeps only in-frame clones and is missing some. The sample records 100,000 to 150,000 clones, around 84% being singletons. The specimen sequenced was PBMCs or T cells enriched from blood (not recorded which). These receptor sequences come from a middle-aged man with acute COVID-19.

V gene TRBV6-5 combines with J gene TRBJ2-5; 8 bases align to TRBD2. This CDR3 spans 12 amino acids. Germline V gives CDR1 MNHEY, CDR2 SVGAGI. The V segment lost 7 bases and the J segment 5 bases; nucleotides outside the gene matches: 3. The CDR3 sequence: CASMTSAETQYF. The DNA of the CDR3 is TGTGCCAGCATGACTAGCGCGGAGACCCAGTACTTC.

CDR3 sequence: CASSIQAGSGETQYF. DNA of the CDR3: TGTGCCAGTAGTATTCAGGCAGGGTCCGGAGAGACCCAGTACTTC. The rearrangement uses TRBV19 and TRBJ2-5; D is possibly TRBD1 (5 bases). V was cut by 3 bases and J by 4 bases, with 15 bases left in between. CDR3 size: 15 residues. The germline V gene has CDR1 LNHDA and CDR2 SQIVND (reference sequence).

The chain links TRBV28 to TRBJ1-2, with D perhaps TRBD1 (6 bases). Germline V gives CDR1 MDHEN, CDR2 SYDVKM. The V gene lost 4 bases and the J gene lost 4 bases, with 16 bases spanning the gap. This CDR3 spans 15 amino acids. The DNA for the CDR3 is TGTGCCAGCAGTTGGACGTCGGACAGTTCCTATGGCTACACCTTC. It encodes CASSWTSDSSYGYTF.

This chain joins TRBV19 and TRBJ2-7; 9 bases are a match to TRBD1. The CDR3 covers 15 residues. Germline CDR1 LNHDA, CDR2 SQIVND (reference sequence). J gave up 5 bases and V 5 bases, and 10 bases lay outside the gene matches. The CDR3 protein is CASSLSGTGSHEQYF. DNA of the CDR3: TGTGCCAGTAGTCTGTCCGGGACAGGGTCCCACGAGCAGTACTTC. The whole variable domain, filled in from reference TRBV19 and TRBJ2-7, reads DGGITQSPKYLFRKEGQNVTLSCEQNLNHDAMYWYRQDPGQGLRLIYYSQIVNDFQKGDIAEGYSVSREKKESFPLTVTSAQKNPTAFYLCASSLSGTGSHEQYFGPGTRLTVT.

The chain has TRBV18 and TRBJ1-5; D may be TRBD1 (6 bases). The CDR3 has 14 residues. Germline CDR1 reads KGHSH; CDR2 reads LQKENI. V was trimmed by 3 bases and J by 1 base, leaving 7 bases between them. Here the CDR3 reads CASSPQGSNQPQHF. The CDR3 region has the DNA TGTGCCAGCTCACCCCAGGGGAGCAATCAGCCCCAGCATTTT.

This clone was observed once. The chain links TRBV19 to TRBJ2-1, with 7 bases matching TRBD2. The CDR3 length is 16 residues. V gave up 7 bases and J gave up 6 bases; unmatched junction bases: 15. From germline, CDR1 is LNHDA and CDR2 SQIVND (reference sequence). The CDR3 coding sequence is TGTGCCAGTAAGGGAATCGCGGGAGCGGAATCCAATGAGCAGTTCTTC. Protein sequence: CASKGIAGAESNEQFF. Full variable domain (missing parts from reference TRBV19 and TRBJ2-1): DGGITQSPKYLFRKEGQNVTLSCEQNLNHDAMYWYRQDPGQGLRLIYYSQIVNDFQKGDIAEGYSVSREKKESFPLTVTSAQKNPTAFYLCASKGIAGAESNEQFFGPGTRLTVL.

This chain connects TRBV6-5 to TRBJ2-7, with 7 bases that match TRBD2. CDR1 and CDR2 from the germline V gene are MNHEY and SVGAGI. This CDR3 is built from 14 residues. The ends lost 7 bases at V and 2 bases at J; junction bases unmatched: 8. CDR3 residues: CASTGGGVTYEQYF. The CDR3 coding sequence is TGTGCCAGCACCGGGGGAGGGGTAACCTACGAGCAGTACTTC.

The V gene is TRBV27, the J gene TRBJ1-4; D possibly corresponds to TRBD1 (6 bases). CDR1 and CDR2 (germline): MNHEY, SMNVEV (reference sequence). The V end was cut by 3 bases, the J end by 10 bases, with 18 bases between. The CDR3 extends over 15 amino acids. The CDR3 nucleotides read TGTGCCAGCAGTTTTTCTGACAGGAGAAGGGGAAAACTGTTTTTT. Protein product: CASSFSDRRRGKLFF.

This chain links TRBV14 with TRBJ2-2; 7 bases match TRBD1. The CDR3 runs to 14 residues. The J segment lost 6 bases and the V segment lost 5 bases, leaving 6 bases of the junction unmatched. CDR1 SGHDN and CDR2 FVKESK come from the germline V gene. The CDR3 region has the DNA TGTGCCAGCAGCTGGCGACAGGGCCCCGGGGAGCTGTTTTTT. It codes for CASSWRQGPGELFF.